This T cell receptor beta chain was captured by sequencing in a study of T cell responses to AZD1222 COVID-19 vaccine. V was pared by 6 bases and J by 0 bases, with 2 bases of the junction left unmatched. The CDR3 is 15 residues long. In germline, CDR1 is MNHEY, CDR2 SVGAGI. Regarding this clone: Its target is unknown.

Study-level findings and limits: Donors were mostly white British, more females; clonal diversity possibly underestimated. In the spike-specific TCR repertoire, nearly half reportedly target unmutated variant regions. CD4 TCRs associated with vaccination spanned spike, dominating at 160-218 and 743-854.

The table came from immunoSEQ multiplex PCR; TCRdb's copy has only in-frame clones and leaves some out. The sample lists more than 150,000 clones; approximately 93% were seen once. The origin of this receptor is an adult who received the AZD1222 COVID-19 vaccine. This chain joins TRBV6-5 and TRBJ1-5, with TRBD1 matching over 10 bases. The source material was peripheral blood, sampled 28 days after the second AZD1222 dose. In DNA, the CDR3 is TGTGCCAGCAGGGACAGGGGGACTAGCAATCAGCCCCAGCATTTT. Its protein is CASRDRGTSNQPQHF.